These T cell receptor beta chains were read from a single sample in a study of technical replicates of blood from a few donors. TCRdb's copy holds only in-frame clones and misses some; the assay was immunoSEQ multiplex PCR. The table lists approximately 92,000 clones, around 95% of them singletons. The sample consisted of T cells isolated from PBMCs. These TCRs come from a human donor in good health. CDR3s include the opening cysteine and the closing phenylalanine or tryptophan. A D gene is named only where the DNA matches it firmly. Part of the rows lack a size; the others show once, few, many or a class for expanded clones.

CDR3nt: TGCGCCAGCAGCCTACTCGGACAGGGGGTATTAGCGAACACCGGGGAGCTGTTTTTT
CDR3aa: CASSLLGQGVLANTGELFF
abundance: .
d_gene: TRBD1
j_gene: TRBJ2-2
v_gene: TRBV5-1

CDR3nt: TGTGCCAGCAGCTTGGGACAGGGGATTAATAATTCACCCCTCCACTTT
CDR3aa: CASSLGQGINNSPLHF
abundance: .
d_gene: TRBD1
j_gene: TRBJ1-6
v_gene: TRBV5-6

CDR3nt: TGTGCCAGTAGTATGGCGGGTCTCGACTACGAGCAGTACTTC
CDR3aa: CASSMAGLDYEQYF
abundance: .
d_gene: .
j_gene: TRBJ2-7
v_gene: TRBV19

CDR3nt: TGTGCCAGCTCACCACTTGGGGGGGGTATTAAGGACACTGAAGCTTTCTTT
CDR3aa: CASSPLGGGIKDTEAFF
abundance: once
d_gene: .
j_gene: TRBJ1-1
v_gene: TRBV18

CDR3nt: TGTGCCAGCAGTTACTCGGGGCTAACGAACACTGAAGCTTTCTTT
CDR3aa: CASSYSGLTNTEAFF
abundance: .
d_gene: .
j_gene: TRBJ1-1
v_gene: TRBV6-6

CDR3nt: TGCGCCAGCAGCTTGATGGACAGGAACACTGAAGCTTTCTTT
CDR3aa: CASSLMDRNTEAFF
abundance: .
d_gene: .
j_gene: TRBJ1-1
v_gene: TRBV5-1

CDR3nt: TGTGCCAGCAGCAATCCAACAGGGACCTCTGGAAACACCATATATTTT
CDR3aa: CASSNPTGTSGNTIYF
abundance: .
d_gene: .
j_gene: TRBJ1-3
v_gene: TRBV7-9

CDR3nt: TGCGCCAGCAGCCAAGAAGGCCCGAGACAGGGGAACGAGCAGTACTTC
CDR3aa: CASSQEGPRQGNEQYF
abundance: .
d_gene: TRBD1
j_gene: TRBJ2-7
v_gene: TRBV4-1

CDR3nt: TGTGCCAGCAGCTTAGGTCGGCGACTGCAATACGAGCAGTACTTC
CDR3aa: CASSLGRRLQYEQYF
abundance: .
d_gene: .
j_gene: TRBJ2-7
v_gene: TRBV13

CDR3nt: TGTGCCAGCAGTCCCGGGACAGCGAACACCGGGGAGCTGTTTTTT
CDR3aa: CASSPGTANTGELFF
abundance: .
d_gene: TRBD1
j_gene: TRBJ2-2
v_gene: TRBV28

CDR3nt: TGTGCCAGCAGCTTAAGAAAGCGGGAGGGTCCAGATACGCAGTATTTT
CDR3aa: CASSLRKREGPDTQYF
abundance: .
d_gene: TRBD2
j_gene: TRBJ2-3
v_gene: TRBV7-6